This entry lists 4 T cell receptor beta chains sequenced from one sample in a study of blood T cell repertoires in COVID-19. The table came from immunoSEQ multiplex PCR; TCRdb's copy has only in-frame clones and leaves some out. Found here are around 120,000 clones, roughly 85% of them singletons; the top ten hold about a tenth. Material for sequencing was peripheral blood. The receptors were gathered from a man of 80 years or more with acute or convalescent COVID-19.

This chain uses TRBV24-1 with TRBJ1-4; D not resolved. Germline assignment: CDR1 KGHDR and CDR2 SFDVKD. V was shortened by 9 bases and J by 6 bases, with 13 bases between the two germline ends. CDR3 length: 13 amino acids. CDR3 sequence (DNA): TGTGCCACCGTCGCAGAATACGATGAAAAACTGTTTTTT. Amino acids: CATVAEYDEKLFF.

The rearrangement uses TRBV3-1 (or the pseudogene TRBV3-2) and TRBJ2-7, with TRBD1 as a possible D gene (6 bases). V was pared by 0 bases and J by 0 bases, with 9 bases between. Germline assignment: CDR1 LGHDT and CDR2 YNNKEL (reference sequence). The CDR3 loop spans 15 amino acids. CDR3 coding DNA: TGTGCCAGCAGCCAAGATGGGGGACACTCCTACGAGCAGTACTTC. Its protein product is CASSQDGGHSYEQYF.

The chain couples TRBV6-1 to TRBJ2-1, with a tentative D call TRBD2 (6 bases). Germline loops: CDR1 MNHNS, CDR2 SASEGT. Trimming cost V 2 bases and J 10 bases, with 12 bases left between them. The CDR3 has 13 amino acids. The chain's CDR3 is CASSEFGAGEQFF. In nucleotides, the CDR3 is TGTGCCAGCAGTGAATTTGGGGCGGGGGAGCAGTTCTTC.

This chain uses TRBV5-1 with TRBJ2-2, with D perhaps TRBD1 (6 bases). CDR1 is SGHRS and CDR2 is YFSETQ in the germline V gene. Trimming removed 4 bases from V and 1 base from J, with 8 bases in between. This CDR3 is 14 amino acids long. CDR3 nucleotide sequence: TGCGCCAGCAGCGCGGACAGGAACACCGGGGAGCTGTTTTTT. Amino acid sequence: CASSADRNTGELFF.